This TCR beta chain appears in the sequencing data of a study of T cells in localized non-small cell lung cancer. With 6 bases removed from V and 6 bases from J, the gap between germline ends came to 12 bases. The CDR3 extends over 12 amino acids. Germline CDR1 reads SGHTS; CDR2 reads YDEGEE. Profiling relied on immunoSEQ multiplex PCR, and the TCRdb table lists in-frame clones only, not all of them. The data contain about 24,000 clones, roughly 90% of them singletons. The specimen was peripheral blood, collected before any cancer treatment. The sequence was obtained from a male donor older than 55 with stage I squamous cell lung carcinoma. The gene calls are TRBV5-8 and TRBJ1-1; TRBD1 is a possible D gene (6 bases). CDR3 residues: CASNGGAAEAFF. The CDR3 nucleotides are TGTGCCAGCAATGGGGGGGCAGCTGAAGCTTTCTTT.